The 3 T cell receptor beta chains presented below share a single source sample, sequenced in a study of blood T cell repertoires in COVID-19. Sequencing was performed with immunoSEQ multiplex PCR; in TCRdb, only in-frame clones are kept and a portion is missing. Here the sample spans some 64,000 clones, about four fifths being singletons. The source material was peripheral blood. These receptors all come from a woman aged 60-75 years with acute or convalescent COVID-19.

The chain joins TRBV4-3 to TRBJ2-7; maybe TRBD2 (6 bases). Trimming took 0 bases from V and 2 from J, leaving 11 bases between them. Looked up from germline, CDR1 is LGHNA and CDR2 is YSLEER. This CDR3 is built from 15 residues. The CDR3 bases are TGCGCCAGCAGCCAAGACGGGGGAGGCGCCTACGAGCAGTACTTC. Translating it yields CASSQDGGGAYEQYF.

This clone was counted only a few times. This chain uses TRBV1 with TRBJ1-2; the table names TRBD1, a call not compared with the DNA. TRBV1 is tagged as a pseudogene. The CDR3 totals 16 residues. The CDR3 reads CTSGARWAGLHYGYTF. CDR3 DNA sequence: TGCACCAGCGGGGCGAGGTGGGCAGGCTTACACTATGGCTACACCTTC.

This clone was detected only once. CDR3 DNA: TGTGCCAGCAGCTTAGTACAGGGAGCCTACAATGAGCAGTTCTTC. Residues: CASSLVQGAYNEQFF. The chain couples TRBV7-2 to TRBJ2-1, with D perhaps matching TRBD1 (6 bases). V lost 1 base to trimming and J lost 2 bases, with 9 bases between them. From germline, CDR1 is SGHTA and CDR2 FQGNSA. CDR3 length: 15 residues.